Following are 27 T cell receptor beta chains from one sample sequenced in a study of cytomegalovirus exposure and HLA in healthy donors. The PCR was carried out with 60 Vbeta primers and 13 Jbeta primers. Repertoires were generated with immunoSEQ multiplex PCR, while TCRdb's copy carries only in-frame clones and drops some. The table lists about 170,000 clones, 70% to 90% of them singletons. Sequences were obtained from PBMCs. These receptors came from a man aged 25 to 40 in good health and CMV-seropositive.

Only one count was recorded for this clone. The chain has TRBV5-1 and TRBJ1-5, with TRBD1 identical over 7 bases. The CDR3 has 13 residues. V lost 2 bases and J lost 7; bases outside the gene matches: 3. The germline V gene encodes CDR1 SGHRS and CDR2 YFSETQ. CDR3 loop: CASSFDREQPQHF. The CDR3 bases are TGCGCCAGCAGCTTTGACAGGGAACAGCCCCAGCATTTT.

This chain links TRBV18 with TRBJ2-3; 9 nucleotides agree with TRBD2. Unmatched junction bases numbered 8, after V lost 4 bases and J lost 3 bases. The CDR3 has 16 amino acids. The V gene's germline CDR1 is KGHSH and CDR2 LQKENI. The CDR3 region is CASSLRLADHTDTQYF. The CDR3 bases are TGTGCCAGCTCACTCCGACTAGCGGACCATACAGATACGCAGTATTTT.

The rearrangement links TRBV16 to TRBJ1-5; D ambiguous. The CDR3 runs 14 residues. Germline CDR1 reads KGHSY; CDR2 reads FQNENV. V dropped 7 bases and J dropped 2 bases, with 12 bases sitting between them. CDR3 DNA sequence: TGTGCCAGCAAGCCATCGGTCGGCAATCAGCCCCAGCATTTT. This gives the protein CASKPSVGNQPQHF.

The chain carries TRBV14 and TRBJ2-3; the match to TRBD1 covers 7 bases. V shed 0 bases, J shed 11 bases, and the junction held 11 bases outside the gene matches. This CDR3 has 15 residues. Germline CDR1 SGHDN, CDR2 FVKESK. The chain's CDR3 is CASSQESFSRGRQYF. CDR3 bases: TGTGCCAGCAGCCAAGAGTCGTTTTCCAGGGGGAGGCAGTATTTT.

This clone appeared a single time. The rearrangement uses TRBV7-8 and TRBJ2-6; TRBD2 is a possible D gene (5 bases). This CDR3 spans 16 amino acids. The V gene's germline CDR1 is SGHVS and CDR2 FQNEAQ. Trimming shortened V by 1 base and J by 0 bases, and 7 bases separated the two germline ends. The chain's CDR3 is CASSLVGSSGANVLTF. The CDR3 DNA reads as TGTGCCAGCAGCTTAGTAGGGAGCTCTGGGGCCAACGTCCTGACTTTC.

This clone was counted between two and nine times. In DNA, the CDR3 is TGTGCCAGCAGCGCCACAGGGTCCGGATGGGACACCATATATTTT. Translation gives CASSATGSGWDTIYF. This chain links TRBV6-4 with TRBJ1-3, with D possibly being TRBD1 (6 bases). Germline V lookup: CDR1 MRHNA, CDR2 SNTAGT. The germline V and J ends were trimmed by 6 bases and 8 bases, with 20 bases remaining between them. The CDR3 consists of 15 residues.

The chain employs TRBV19 and TRBJ2-3; tentatively, D is TRBD1 (5 bases). CDR3 length equals 17 residues. With 7 bases removed from V and 3 bases from J, the gap between germline ends came to 23 bases. Germline-derived CDR1 and CDR2 are LNHDA and SQIVND (reference sequence). CDR3: CASTPSMRGQGTDTQYF. CDR3 sequence (DNA): TGTGCCAGTACCCCCTCGATGAGAGGTCAGGGTACAGATACGCAGTATTTT.

The chain combines TRBV11-3 with TRBJ1-2, with a weak D call TRBD1 (6 bases). V lost 1 base and J lost 3, with 6 bases in between. CDR1 and CDR2 (germline): SGHNT, YENEEA. This CDR3 is built from 13 residues. The CDR3 nucleotides are TGTGCCAGCAGCTTAGGACAGGACTATGGCTACACCTTC. Its translation is CASSLGQDYGYTF.

For this clone: The junction differs from germline at one of its ends, possibly a read error. V usage is TRBV7-9 and J usage is TRBJ2-3; unclear D gene. The CDR3 is 15 residues long. Germline V gene sequence: CDR1 SEHNR, CDR2 FQNEAQ (reference sequence). The CDR3 loop is CSSRSWQTITDTQYF. CDR3 DNA sequence: TGTTCCAGCCGATCTTGGCAGACAATCACAGATACGCAGTATTTT.

The chain carries TRBV19 and TRBJ1-5; D is unclear. The germline V gene encodes CDR1 LNHDA and CDR2 SQIVND (reference sequence). Trimming pared 2 bases from V and 3 bases from J, leaving 8 bases between. CDR3 length: 14 residues. The CDR3 protein is CASSILPYNQPQHF. The CDR3 region has the DNA TGTGCCAGTAGTATACTCCCTTACAATCAGCCCCAGCATTTT.

The genes are TRBV27 and TRBJ1-5, with D possibly matching TRBD1 (6 bases). The V end lost 1 base, the J end lost 3 bases, and 10 bases lay between the germline ends. The CDR3 is made up of 15 amino acids. The germline CDR1 and CDR2 sequences are MNHEY and SMNVEV (reference sequence). In DNA, the CDR3 is TGTGCCAGCAGTTTATTAGCAGGGGACAATCAGCCCCAGCATTTT. It translates to CASSLLAGDNQPQHF.

V usage is TRBV27 and J usage is TRBJ2-7, with D possibly TRBD2 on 7 matching bases. This CDR3 is built from 14 residues. Germline CDR1 reads MNHEY; CDR2 reads SMNVEV (reference sequence). Deletions cut 4 bases from V and 2 bases from J, with 12 bases between. CDR3 sequence reads: CASSWAGATYEQYF. CDR3 DNA: TGTGCCAGCAGTTGGGCGGGGGCGACCTACGAGCAGTACTTC.

The rearrangement uses TRBV29-1 and TRBJ1-2, with D perhaps matching TRBD1 (5 bases). Between the trimmed V and J ends, which lost 4 bases and 4 bases, there was a span of 16 bases. Germline CDR1 SQVTM, CDR2 ANQGSEA. This CDR3 contains 14 residues. The CDR3 DNA follows: TGCAGCGTTGGCCCCGGGACTGTAGCCTATGGCTACACCTTC. Translation: CSVGPGTVAYGYTF.

The CDR3 nucleotides are TGCGCCAGCAGCTTGGAAGGGACAGGGGGGCTTGAGCAGTTCTTC. It is translated as CASSLEGTGGLEQFF. The rearrangement links TRBV5-1 to TRBJ2-1, with 11 bases aligning to TRBD1. V gave up 0 bases and J gave up 9 bases; unmatched junction bases: 5. Per the germline V gene, CDR1 is SGHRS and CDR2 is YFSETQ. This CDR3 has 15 residues.

The chain joins TRBV18 to TRBJ2-5; 7 positions agree with TRBD1. Germline assignment: CDR1 KGHSH and CDR2 LQKENI. V lost 3 bases and J lost 2; bases outside the gene matches: 6. CDR3 length: 15 residues. CDR3 nucleotide sequence: TGTGCCAGCTCACCTATCATACAGGGGCAAGAGACCCAGTACTTC. This translates into CASSPIIQGQETQYF.

About this clone itself: Other DNA sequences of this sample code for an identical CDR3. The chain uses TRBV7-2 and TRBJ1-5; the D gene is possibly TRBD1 (5 bases). The germline V gene has CDR1 SGHTA and CDR2 FQGNSA. The CDR3 length is 13 residues. Trimming removed 1 base at V and 7 bases at J, with 8 bases between. The CDR3 region is CASSLGQGQPQHF. For the CDR3, the DNA is TGTGCCAGCAGCTTAGGGCAGGGACAGCCCCAGCATTTT.

The rearrangement joins TRBV14 to TRBJ2-7; TRBD1 is a possible D gene (6 bases). The V end was cut by 3 bases, the J end by 4 bases, with 13 bases between. Germline V CDR1 and CDR2: SGHDN, FVKESK. CDR3 length equals 14 residues. The CDR3 protein is CASSHRQVGYEQYF. The CDR3 DNA reads as TGTGCCAGCAGCCATAGACAGGTCGGTTACGAGCAGTACTTC.

The chain joins TRBV10-1 to TRBJ2-1, with TRBD2 identical over 11 bases. V was clipped by 4 bases and J by 6 bases; unmatched bases: 8. CDR1 is WNHNN and CDR2 is SYGVQD in the germline V gene (reference sequence). This CDR3 is 16 amino acids long. The CDR3 protein is CASSGSLAGVRNEQFF. The CDR3 nucleotides are TGCGCCAGCAGTGGATCACTAGCGGGAGTTCGCAATGAGCAGTTCTTC.

This clone is a singleton in its sample. The chain has TRBV5-8 and TRBJ2-7; 9 bases are a match to TRBD1. The germline gives CDR1 SGHTS, CDR2 YDEGEE. J gave up 6 bases and V 5 bases, and 6 bases lay outside the gene matches. CDR3 size: 13 residues. DNA for the CDR3: TGTGCCAGCAGTGACAGGGGGTCCCGCGAGCAGTACTTC. As protein: CASSDRGSREQYF.

The chain couples TRBV30 to TRBJ1-1, with D maybe TRBD1 (6 bases). The CDR3 extends over 13 amino acids. V lost 0 bases and J lost 1, with 6 bases in between. Per the germline V gene, CDR1 is GTSNPN and CDR2 is SVGIG (reference sequence). CDR3 region: CAWSVQGNTEAFF. CDR3 bases: TGTGCCTGGAGTGTACAGGGGAACACTGAAGCTTTCTTT.

This CDR3 is CASRRLSGRTGELFF. In nucleotides, the CDR3 is TGTGCCAGCAGACGCCTAAGCGGGAGAACCGGGGAGCTGTTTTTT. The chain carries TRBV6-5 and TRBJ2-2; 8 bases map to TRBD2. Germline values: CDR1 MNHEY, CDR2 SVGAGI. The CDR3 sequence is 15 residues long. With V trimmed by 6 bases and J by 5 bases, 8 bases remained unmatched.

This chain joins TRBV5-1 and TRBJ2-3; D may be TRBD1 (6 bases). Germline assignment: CDR1 SGHRS and CDR2 YFSETQ. The length of the CDR3 is 16 residues. The V end lost 4 bases, the J end lost 0 bases, and 15 bases lay between the germline ends. This CDR3 reads CASSPWTDLSTDTQYF. In nucleotides, the CDR3 is TGCGCCAGCAGCCCATGGACAGACCTTAGCACAGATACGCAGTATTTT. Complete variable domain (other parts from reference TRBV5-1 and TRBJ2-3): KAGVTQTPRYLIKTRGQQVTLSCSPISGHRSVSWYQQTPGQGLQFLFEYFSETQRNKGNFPGRFSGRQFSNSRSEMNVSTLELGDSALYLCASSPWTDLSTDTQYFGPGTRLTVL.

The chain combines TRBV7-9 with TRBJ2-2; 7 bases agree with TRBD1. The CDR3 runs 15 residues. V lost 1 base, J lost 4 bases, and 3 bases stayed unmatched. CDR1 SEHNR and CDR2 FQNEAQ come from the germline V gene (reference sequence). The CDR3 here is CASSLETGLTGELFF. CDR3 sequence (DNA): TGTGCCAGCAGCTTAGAGACAGGGCTCACCGGGGAGCTGTTTTTT.

V is TRBV6-5 and J is TRBJ2-1, with 10 bases lining up with TRBD1. Germline-derived CDR1 and CDR2 are MNHEY and SVGAGI. V shed 5 bases, J shed 2 bases, and the junction held 3 bases outside the gene matches. This CDR3 is built from 15 residues. CDR3: CASSLGQGTYNEQFF. DNA of the CDR3: TGTGCCAGCAGTCTGGGACAGGGGACCTACAATGAGCAGTTCTTC.

This clone was seen a few times. This chain joins TRBV7-3 and TRBJ2-6, with D possibly matching TRBD2 (6 bases). V was pared by 5 bases and J by 3 bases, with 14 bases between. The CDR3 runs 16 residues. Germline V gene data show CDR1 as SGHTA and CDR2 as FQGTGA. The CDR3 DNA reads as TGTGCCAGCAGCCCCCCGGGACTCGGTGGGGCCAACGTCCTGACTTTC. Protein: CASSPPGLGGANVLTF.

The V call is TRBV7-3, the J call TRBJ2-1; 7 bases line up with TRBD1. V dropped 6 bases and J dropped 7; count of bases not matched to a gene: 6. Germline V lookup: CDR1 SGHTA, CDR2 FQGTGA. CDR3 length: 13 residues. The chain's CDR3 is CASSFDRANEQFF. Here the CDR3 DNA reads TGTGCCAGCAGTTTCGACAGGGCTAATGAGCAGTTCTTC. The entire variable domain, with the rest obtained from reference TRBV7-3 and TRBJ2-1, is as follows: GAGVSQTPSNKVTEKGKYVELRCDPISGHTALYWYRQSLGQGPEFLIYFQGTGAADDSGLPNDRFFAVRPEGSVSTLKIQRTERGDSAVYLCASSFDRANEQFFGPGTRLTVL.

In its sample, this clone was seen once. The CDR3 DNA follows: TGTGCCAGCAGGTCGGACAGTAACTATGGCTACACCTTC. It is translated as CASRSDSNYGYTF. The chain couples TRBV7-9 to TRBJ1-2; TRBD1 might be the D (6 bases). Trimming removed 6 bases from V and 1 base from J, with 9 bases in between. This CDR3 has 13 amino acids. Per the germline V gene, CDR1 is SEHNR and CDR2 is FQNEAQ (reference sequence).